The rows below give T cell receptor beta chains drawn from one sample of a study of T cell responses to AZD1222 COVID-19 vaccine. Here immunoSEQ multiplex PCR was the method, and the copy in TCRdb shows in-frame clones only, minus some. Of some 120,000 clones in the sample, about 91% were seen once. The material sequenced was peripheral blood, taken 28 days after the second AZD1222 dose. The receptors here all came from an adult who received the AZD1222 COVID-19 vaccine. The CDR3 runs from the conserved cysteine through the conserved F or W. The order of the fields is V gene, CDR3 length, J gene, D gene, clone size, CDR3 DNA, CDR3 protein. A D gene is named only where the DNA matches it firmly. A clone size is listed for some rows: how often the clone was seen (once, few, many), or a class if it is expanded.

V: TRBV7-9
length: 17
J: TRBJ2-7
D: -
size: -
DNA: TGTGCCAGCAGCTTAAAGGGTACAATAGGGGGGGCTCACGAGCAGTACTTC
CDR3: CASSLKGTIGGAHEQYF

V: TRBV2
length: 11
J: TRBJ2-5
D: -
size: -
DNA: TGTGCCAGCAGTGACGGGGAGACCCAGTACTTC
CDR3: CASSDGETQYF

V: TRBV19
length: 11
J: TRBJ2-1
D: TRBD2
size: -
DNA: TGTGCCAGTAAATGGGGGGGGGAGCAGTTCTTC
CDR3: CASKWGGEQFF

V: TRBV7-9
length: 15
J: TRBJ2-3
D: TRBD2
size: -
DNA: TGTGCCAGCAGCTTAGGGACTAGCGGTACAGATACGCAGTATTTT
CDR3: CASSLGTSGTDTQYF

V: TRBV5-1
length: 15
J: TRBJ2-7
D: -
size: once
DNA: TGCGCCAGCAGCTTGGACCGTATAACCGCCTACGAGCAGTACTTC
CDR3: CASSLDRITAYEQYF

V: TRBV24-1
length: 14
J: TRBJ1-5
D: -
size: -
DNA: TGTGCCGACCCGCAAGAGGACTACCTTCAGCCCCAGCATTTT
CDR3: CADPQEDYLQPQHF

V: TRBV9
length: 14
J: TRBJ1-4
D: -
size: -
DNA: TGTGCCAGCAGCGCGGTAGCAACTAATGAAAAACTGTTTTTT
CDR3: CASSAVATNEKLFF

V: TRBV10-2
length: 14
J: TRBJ1-3
D: -
size: -
DNA: TGCGCCAGCAGTAGTTGGGAGGCTGGAAACACCATATATTTT
CDR3: CASSSWEAGNTIYF

V: TRBV3-1/TRBV3-2
length: 16
J: TRBJ2-7
D: TRBD2
size: -
DNA: TGTGCCAGCAGCCAAGATTGGACTAGCGGAAAATACGAGCAGTACTTC
CDR3: CASSQDWTSGKYEQYF

V: TRBV6-5
length: 15
J: TRBJ2-7
D: TRBD1
size: -
DNA: TGTGCCAGCAGTTACTCTCCGGGACAGGGGTACGAGCAGTACTTC
CDR3: CASSYSPGQGYEQYF

V: TRBV18
length: 14
J: TRBJ2-5
D: TRBD1
size: once
DNA: TGTGCCAGCTCACCAGGGACAGGGAAAGAGACCCAGTACTTC
CDR3: CASSPGTGKETQYF

V: TRBV14
length: 17
J: TRBJ2-3
D: -
size: -
DNA: TGTGCCAGCAGCCAAGATCTTTGGGGTCTGGGCACAGATACGCAGTATTTT
CDR3: CASSQDLWGLGTDTQYF

V: TRBV28
length: 13
J: TRBJ2-1
D: TRBD2
size: -
DNA: TGTGCCAGCACTAGCGGGAGAAGAAATGAGCAGTTCTTC
CDR3: CASTSGRRNEQFF

V: TRBV27
length: 11
J: TRBJ1-1
D: -
size: -
DNA: TGTGCCAGCTGCGGCGGCCTTGAAGCTTTCTTT
CDR3: CASCGGLEAFF

V: TRBV7-8
length: 12
J: TRBJ1-5
D: -
size: -
DNA: TGTGCCAGCAGCCCGGTTGGCCAGCCCCAGCATTTT
CDR3: CASSPVGQPQHF

V: TRBV10-3
length: 15
J: TRBJ2-3
D: TRBD2
size: -
DNA: TGTGCCATTTCGACTAGCGGACTGGGGACAGATACGCAGTATTTT
CDR3: CAISTSGLGTDTQYF

V: TRBV3-1/TRBV3-2
length: 15
J: TRBJ1-5
D: -
size: -
DNA: TGTGCCAGCAGCCAAGATGGGGGACGAAATCAGCCCCAGCATTTT
CDR3: CASSQDGGRNQPQHF

V: TRBV27
length: 16
J: TRBJ1-5
D: -
size: -
DNA: TGTGCCAGCAGTTTGGGATATATCAGGGGCTTGCAGCCCCAGCATTTT
CDR3: CASSLGYIRGLQPQHF

V: TRBV28
length: 22
J: TRBJ1-6
D: TRBD1
size: -
DNA: TGTGCCAGCAGTTCGACAAAACTATACGTCACGTCCCGGGACAGGGGGAACTCACCCCTCCACTTT
CDR3: CASSSTKLYVTSRDRGNSPLHF

V: TRBV27
length: 13
J: TRBJ1-5
D: -
size: -
DNA: TGTGCCAGCAGGGAGGGACCGTATCAGCCCCAGCATTTT
CDR3: CASREGPYQPQHF

V: TRBV9
length: 12
J: TRBJ1-2
D: -
size: once
DNA: TGTGCCAGCAGCGTAGGCCCCCTGGGCTACACCTTC
CDR3: CASSVGPLGYTF

V: TRBV29-1
length: 13
J: TRBJ1-2
D: TRBD1
size: -
DNA: TGCAGCGTCACCCGGGACAGGTTGAACGGCTACACCTTC
CDR3: CSVTRDRLNGYTF

V: TRBV7-2
length: 14
J: TRBJ1-2
D: -
size: -
DNA: TGTGCCAGCAGCTTAGTTGAGGGACCGTATGGCTACACCTTC
CDR3: CASSLVEGPYGYTF

V: TRBV2
length: 14
J: TRBJ2-7
D: TRBD2
size: -
DNA: TGTGCCAGCAGTCAGACTAGCGGGAGTTCCGAGCAGTACTTC
CDR3: CASSQTSGSSEQYF

V: TRBV6-5
length: 16
J: TRBJ1-2
D: -
size: -
DNA: TGTGCCAGCAGTTACTCTGCAGGGGAGGGGAACTATGGCTACACCTTC
CDR3: CASSYSAGEGNYGYTF

V: TRBV6-5
length: 13
J: TRBJ1-1
D: -
size: -
DNA: TGTGCCAGTTCAGCTCTAGGTGACACTGAAGCTTTCTTT
CDR3: CASSALGDTEAFF

V: TRBV6-5
length: 14
J: TRBJ2-1
D: TRBD1
size: -
DNA: TGTGCCAGCAGACGGGACAGGGGCGACAATGAGCAGTTCTTC
CDR3: CASRRDRGDNEQFF

V: TRBV9
length: 14
J: TRBJ2-1
D: -
size: -
DNA: TGTGCCAGCAGCGTAGGTGTGCCCGGTAATGAGCAGTTCTTC
CDR3: CASSVGVPGNEQFF

V: TRBV3-1/TRBV3-2
length: 15
J: TRBJ2-6
D: -
size: -
DNA: TGTGCCAGCACCGTAGGACGCTCTGGGGCCAACGTCCTGACTTTC
CDR3: CASTVGRSGANVLTF

V: TRBV29-1
length: 13
J: TRBJ1-1
D: -
size: -
DNA: TGCAGCGTTAACGCCCAATTGGACACTGAAGCTTTCTTT
CDR3: CSVNAQLDTEAFF

V: TRBV29-1
length: 11
J: TRBJ1-4
D: -
size: -
DNA: TGCAGCGTTGAAGTAGGCGGAAAACTGTTTTTT
CDR3: CSVEVGGKLFF

V: TRBV10-3
length: 17
J: TRBJ1-5
D: -
size: -
DNA: TGTGCCAAACCACCACAGGGAATGGAGTGGGGCAATCAGCCCCAGCATTTT
CDR3: CAKPPQGMEWGNQPQHF

V: TRBV7-9
length: 15
J: TRBJ1-4
D: -
size: -
DNA: TGTGCCAGCAGCTCGGAGGACAGTGGCCATGAAAAACTGTTTTTT
CDR3: CASSSEDSGHEKLFF

V: TRBV20-1
length: 12
J: TRBJ1-5
D: -
size: -
DNA: TGCAGTGCTAGTAACAGCAATCAGCCCCAGCATTTT
CDR3: CSASNSNQPQHF

V: TRBV13
length: 14
J: TRBJ2-7
D: TRBD2
size: -
DNA: TGTGCCAGCAGCGAAGCGGGAGGTCTTTACGAGCAGTACTTC
CDR3: CASSEAGGLYEQYF

V: TRBV7-9
length: 14
J: TRBJ2-7
D: TRBD1
size: -
DNA: TGTGCCAGCAGCTTTCCGGGACAGGGCCATCGTCAGTACTTC
CDR3: CASSFPGQGHRQYF

V: TRBV18
length: 14
J: TRBJ2-3
D: -
size: -
DNA: TGTGCCAGCGTTACAGGGATGGGCACAGATACGCAGTATTTT
CDR3: CASVTGMGTDTQYF

V: TRBV9
length: 14
J: TRBJ1-1
D: -
size: -
DNA: TGTGCCAGCAGCGCCAGGGCTGGGGCGACTGAAGCTTTCTTT
CDR3: CASSARAGATEAFF

V: TRBV28
length: 15
J: TRBJ2-7
D: TRBD2
size: -
DNA: TGTGCCAGCAGGTCCCTAGCGGAGAGCTCCTACGAGCAGTACTTC
CDR3: CASRSLAESSYEQYF

V: TRBV30
length: 13
J: TRBJ1-1
D: -
size: -
DNA: TGTGCCTTGAGCCCATTTAAGAACACTGAAGCTTTCTTT
CDR3: CALSPFKNTEAFF